The rows below give T cell receptor beta chains drawn from one sample of a study of Graves' ophthalmopathy and Graves' hyperthyroidism. TCRdb reanalysed the multiplex PCR reads using MiXCR and keeps one entry per CDR3 protein. Seen here are a few hundred thousand distinct CDR3 sequences, less than 40% observed once, and the top ten hold over 3.5%. The specimen sequenced was peripheral blood or thyroid tissue (not recorded which). The receptor set was obtained from an adult man with Graves' hyperthyroidism. Each CDR3 is given with its conserved first and last residue.

V gene	J gene	CDR3 protein
TRBV24-1	TRBJ1-1	CATSDSGKMNTEAFF
TRBV12-3/TRBV12-4	TRBJ1-2	CASSLLRGDYGYTF
TRBV6-5	TRBJ1-4	CASSTDLSSWEKLFF
TRBV25-1	TRBJ2-5	CASSDSLGTDQETQYF
TRBV6-5	TRBJ1-1	CASSYTGENTEAFF
TRBV15	TRBJ2-7	CATSSQHPAQSSYEQYF
TRBV6-6	TRBJ2-2	CASSVGRGLFF
TRBV28	TRBJ2-5	CASRLQGPQETQYF
TRBV20-1	TRBJ1-5	CSARAGDQPQHF
TRBV24-1	TRBJ1-1	CATSDETVNTEAFF
TRBV10-3	TRBJ1-3	CAISRVLSGNTIYF
TRBV24-1	NA	CATTGGAYNEQFF
TRBV20-1	TRBJ2-7	CSARDPQGRAVDEQYF
TRBV12-3/TRBV12-4	TRBJ1-5	CASSYRGLNQPQHF
TRBV7-2	TRBJ2-2	CASSQSTLTGELFF
TRBV11-2	TRBJ2-7	CASSEPGQRYEQYF
TRBV19	TRBJ2-3	CASSIVGGSTDTQYF
TRBV7-2	TRBJ2-3	CASSRRGLAVTDTQYF
TRBV3-1	TRBJ2-7	CASTPSGLTYEQYF
TRBV7-9	TRBJ1-3	CASSLPASGNTIYF
TRBV25-1	TRBJ2-7	CASSPRLAGDYNEQYF
TRBV2	TRBJ2-7	CASTYRDSNPEQYF
TRBV7-6	TRBJ1-2	CASSLEGGQEGYGYTF
TRBV3-1	TRBJ1-1	CASRKDAYTEAFF
TRBV14	TRBJ1-2	CASSQDPWGYGYTF
TRBV6-5	TRBJ2-7	CASSWVLGDGAYEQYF
TRBV28	TRBJ2-2	CASSAPPEELFF
TRBV19	TRBJ1-2	CAWSRDRRSNYGYTF
TRBV25-1	TRBJ1-2	CASLSTGDGYTF
TRBV20-1	TRBJ1-6	CSARDHGQGLVSPPHF
TRBV7-3	TRBJ2-1	CASSVTSGGFNEQFF
TRBV5-1	TRBJ2-5	CASSLVVQETQYF
TRBV6-6	TRBJ1-2	CASSYSIRTNYGYTF
TRBV7-2	TRBJ1-2	CASSLGGDTF
TRBV7-2	TRBJ2-2	CASSQDRTSGSTGELFF
TRBV7-2	TRBJ2-3	CASSLTTGADTQYF
TRBV19	TRBJ1-1	CASSIRVNTEAFF
TRBV15	TRBJ2-7	CATSDLDRADYEQYF
TRBV5-8	TRBJ2-2	CASSFSGRNTGELFF
TRBV20-1	TRBJ1-4	CSAPWGLTNEKLFF
TRBV29-1	TRBJ1-5	CSADAAGSSQPQHF
TRBV20-1	TRBJ2-7	CSARHQGQGPGGNIYEQYF
TRBV5-6	TRBJ2-3	CASSLYTEDTQYF
TRBV19	TRBJ1-1	CASQGTANEAFF
TRBV29-1	TRBJ1-2	CSVEAGSGIYGYTF
TRBV7-9	TRBJ2-7	CASSFGTGTYDEQYF
TRBV25-1	TRBJ2-5	CASRDQGARGETQYF
TRBV7-2	TRBJ2-7	CASSFGGGNYEQYF
TRBV7-8	TRBJ2-2	CASSLEGLANTGELFF
TRBV11-2	TRBJ2-6	CASSHTVSGANVLTF
TRBV6-5	TRBJ2-2	CASSYSQGTGELFF
TRBV2	TRBJ1-3	CASSESGNTIYF
TRBV10-2	TRBJ1-1	CASSDPGLSTEAFF
TRBV12-3/TRBV12-4	TRBJ2-7	CASSVEKVGYEQYF
TRBV20-1	TRBJ1-2	CSVPGQGHGYTF
TRBV30	TRBJ1-2	CAWDRGNYGYTF
TRBV4-2	TRBJ2-5	CASGRGAREGMTETQYF
TRBV7-9	TRBJ2-7	CASSPPTGGRSYEQYF
TRBV11-2	TRBJ2-5	CASSPSLLAGGLKTQYF